This T cell receptor (beta chain) was profiled in a study of T cell changes during pregnancy in multiple sclerosis. Produced via immunoSEQ multiplex PCR; TCRdb's table is partial and in-frame only. The sample has more than 35,000 clones; 90% are singletons. The V and J ends lost 2 bases and 7 bases respectively, with 8 bases between them. From germline, CDR1 is MNHNY and CDR2 SVGAGI (reference sequence). The CDR3 totals 12 residues. This TCR came from a female donor in good health, enrolled as a control in a pregnancy study. The gene calls are TRBV6-6 and TRBJ1-1; D is ambiguous. The input for sequencing was CD4+ T cells from peripheral blood mononuclear cells, taken in the first trimester of pregnancy. The CDR3 DNA follows: TGTGCCAGCAGTTACGCTCGACTTGAAGCTTTCTTT. It specifies CASSYARLEAFF.